The subject of this entry is one T cell receptor beta chain. This CDR3 contains 12 residues. V gave up 4 bases and J gave up 5 bases; unmatched junction bases: 2. Germline assignment: CDR1 GTSNPN and CDR2 SVGIG (reference sequence). This specimen belongs to a study of blood T cell repertoires in COVID-19. Looking at the study overall: COVID-19 samples, acute and convalescent, were from the United States, Italy and Spain. In each case, the material was cDNA or gDNA derived from T cells, B-cell-depleted T cells, or PBMCs.

The authors' processing: Amplification of reference gene primers provided the estimated nucleated cell counts. Libraries were prepared by immunoSEQ multiplex PCR; TCRdb keeps only in-frame clonotypes and omits some of them. The V and J calls and clone size come from that table; D and trimming were worked out from the DNA. This sample carries 150,000 to 200,000 clones, approximately 83% of them seen once, and the ten largest clones take under 9.5%. This chain joins TRBV30 and TRBJ2-3; 8 positions match TRBD2. The receptor's source is a man aged 45 to 65 with active or convalescent COVID-19. Sample: peripheral blood. The CDR3 is CAWNLAGDTQYF. The CDR3 DNA sequence: TGTGCCTGGAACCTAGCGGGAGATACGCAGTATTTT.